What follows are 27 T cell receptor beta chains derived from one specimen sequenced in a study of PD-L1 blockade in urothelial cancer. Sequenced by immunoSEQ multiplex PCR; TCRdb stores in-frame clones only, minus some. Of over 65,000 clones in the sample, roughly 80% were seen once. Specimen: PBMCs, collected around atezolizumab (anti-PD-L1) treatment. The receptors stem from a man between 70 and 80 years old with urothelial cancer.

V usage is TRBV5-1 and J usage is TRBJ2-3; 10 bases match TRBD1. The CDR3 spans 17 residues. Trimming at V came to 0 bases and at J to 4 bases, leaving 8 bases not matched to a gene. CDR1 and CDR2 from the germline V gene are SGHRS and YFSETQ. As DNA, the CDR3 is TGCGCCAGCAGCTTGGGCTCCGGGACAGGGGTCCCAGATACGCAGTATTTT. It specifies CASSLGSGTGVPDTQYF.

This clone was recorded once. The chain is built from TRBV6-4 and TRBJ2-1; TRBD2 aligns across 9 bases. The CDR3 covers 15 residues. Germline CDR1 reads MRHNA; CDR2 reads SNTAGT. Trimming at V came to 3 bases and at J to 2 bases, leaving 2 bases not matched to a gene. The CDR3 sequence: CASSEASGTYNEQFF. The CDR3 DNA sequence: TGTGCCAGCAGTGAGGCTAGCGGGACCTACAATGAGCAGTTCTTC.

The chain joins TRBV18 to TRBJ2-7; 7 bases are a match to TRBD1. Trimming took 5 bases from V and 0 from J; bases not matched to a gene: 4. This CDR3 has 14 residues. Germline CDR1 is KGHSH and CDR2 is LQKENI. The CDR3 nucleotides are TGTGCCAGCTCATCGGGACAGCTCTCCTACGAGCAGTACTTC. Translating it yields CASSSGQLSYEQYF.

J is TRBJ2-2 and V is TRBV9; weak D call: TRBD2 (6 bases). The CDR3 has 16 residues. Germline values: CDR1 SGDLS, CDR2 YYNGEE. Trimming stripped 7 bases from V and 8 bases from J, with 24 bases between. CDR3 residues: CASGPIADLIGGELFF. CDR3 sequence (DNA): TGTGCCAGCGGACCTATAGCGGACCTTATCGGGGGGGAGCTGTTTTTT. Supplemented by reference TRBV9 and TRBJ2-2, the full variable domain reads DSGVTQTPKHLITATGQRVTLRCSPRSGDLSVYWYQQSLDQGLQFLIQYYNGEERAKGNILERFSAQQFPDLHSELNLSSLELGDSALYFCASGPIADLIGGELFFGEGSRLTVL.

The gene calls are TRBV10-3 and TRBJ2-7, with 8 bases identical to TRBD1. Germline assignment: CDR1 ENHRY and CDR2 SYGVKD. CDR3 length: 14 amino acids. Trimming cost V 7 bases and J 2 bases; bases outside gene matches: 7. This chain's CDR3 is CAITPDRAPYEQYF. The CDR3 nucleotides read TGTGCCATCACCCCGGACAGGGCCCCCTACGAGCAGTACTTC.

This clone was picked up one time. V usage is TRBV6-1 and J usage is TRBJ1-4, with D perhaps TRBD1 (6 bases). V was shortened by 6 bases and J by 7 bases, with 12 bases between the two germline ends. Germline values: CDR1 MNHNS, CDR2 SASEGT. The CDR3 runs to 13 residues. The CDR3 DNA is TGTGCCAGCAGCCAGGGGCGCGGTGAAAAACTGTTTTTT. This sequence encodes CASSQGRGEKLFF.

The chain joins TRBV6-1 to TRBJ2-7, with 9 nucleotides matching TRBD2. Trimming at V came to 6 bases and at J to 6 bases, leaving 12 bases not matched to a gene. The germline CDR1 and CDR2 sequences are MNHNS and SASEGT. The CDR3 extends over 15 amino acids. As DNA, the CDR3 is TGTGCCAGCAGGGGATGGCTAGCGGGATTTGGCGAGCAGTACTTC. This gives the protein CASRGWLAGFGEQYF.

The chain is built from TRBV10-3 and TRBJ2-7; 12 bases map to TRBD1. The V gene end was trimmed by 2 bases and the J gene end by 5 bases; junction bases not matched to a gene: 1. The CDR3 sequence is 14 residues long. The germline CDR1 and CDR2 sequences are ENHRY and SYGVKD. CDR3: CAISEGTGGDEQYF. In nucleotides, the CDR3 is TGTGCCATCAGTGAGGGGACAGGGGGCGACGAGCAGTACTTC.

This chain uses TRBV28 with TRBJ1-5; 9 bases line up with TRBD1. There are 14 residues in the CDR3. V gave up 6 bases and J gave up 6 bases; unmatched junction bases: 6. Germline CDR1 MDHEN, CDR2 SYDVKM. The CDR3 spells CASRGTGIGQPQHF. In nucleotides, the CDR3 is TGTGCCAGCAGGGGGACAGGGATCGGTCAGCCCCAGCATTTT.

The chain links TRBV29-1 to TRBJ2-7; 9 bases map to TRBD1. This CDR3 is 14 amino acids long. Germline assignment: CDR1 SQVTM and CDR2 ANQGSEA. After removal of 4 bases from V and 1 base from J, the junction contained 5 bases not matched to a gene. The CDR3 loop reads CSVVGTGLSYEQYF. The CDR3 DNA is TGCAGCGTTGTGGGGACAGGGCTTTCCTACGAGCAGTACTTC.

This CDR3 is CASKVGPTNEKLFF. CDR3 in DNA: TGTGCCAGCAAGGTGGGGCCAACTAATGAAAAACTGTTTTTT. The gene calls are TRBV6-1 and TRBJ1-4; D perhaps matches TRBD1 (5 bases). This CDR3 is built from 14 residues. The V end was cut by 7 bases, the J end by 0 bases, with 9 bases between. The germline gives CDR1 MNHNS, CDR2 SASEGT.

The CDR3 DNA reads TGTGCCAGCAGGACCGGACAGGCCTTTTTTAGTGGCGAGCAGTACTTC. Residues: CASRTGQAFFSGEQYF. The genes are TRBV28 and TRBJ2-7, with TRBD1 matching over 7 bases. V was clipped by 6 bases and J by 6 bases; unmatched bases: 17. Per germline, CDR1 MDHEN and CDR2 SYDVKM. The CDR3 runs 16 residues.

This chain joins TRBV25-1 and TRBJ2-1; TRBD2 matches 13 bases. The length of the CDR3 is 15 residues. Germline CDR1 is MGHDK and CDR2 is SYGVNS. The V segment lost 5 bases and the J segment 9 bases; nucleotides outside the gene matches: 7. CDR3 DNA: TGTGCCAGCAGTCCTCCGGGACTAGCGGGAACTGAGCAGTTCTTC. Translation gives CASSPPGLAGTEQFF.

The chain couples TRBV6-1 to TRBJ2-5; perhaps TRBD2 as D (6 bases). Trimming removed 1 base at V and 5 bases at J, with 11 bases between. The CDR3 runs 14 residues. CDR1 is MNHNS and CDR2 is SASEGT in the germline V gene. The CDR3 DNA reads as TGTGCCAGCAGTGAAGTGGCAGGGAGGGAGACCCAGTACTTC. As protein: CASSEVAGRETQYF.

This chain links TRBV6-6 with TRBJ1-5, with no clear D. Trimming removed 7 bases at V and 3 bases at J, with 10 bases between. Germline assignment: CDR1 MNHNY and CDR2 SVGAGI (reference sequence). CDR3 length equals 13 residues. CDR3 in amino acids: CASTTGYNQPQHF. The CDR3 DNA is TGTGCCAGCACTACGGGTTACAATCAGCCCCAGCATTTT.

Here the CDR3 DNA reads TGTGCCAGTAGCCGCGGACTAGCGCAACCGAACTGGAATGAGCAGTTCTTC. It codes for CASSRGLAQPNWNEQFF. This sequence joins TRBV19 and TRBJ2-1; 9 nucleotides line up with TRBD2. The CDR3 extends over 17 amino acids. CDR1 is LNHDA, CDR2 SQIVND, per germline (reference sequence). The junction had 16 bases not matched to a gene; V was cut back by 6 bases and J by 7 bases.

This chain links TRBV28 with TRBJ2-7; D might be TRBD1 (6 bases). Germline V lookup: CDR1 MDHEN, CDR2 SYDVKM. Deletions cut 5 bases from V and 5 bases from J, with 22 bases between. The CDR3 has 16 amino acids. This CDR3 is CASSPPQGGDGDEQYF. For the CDR3, the DNA is TGTGCCAGCAGTCCACCACAAGGGGGTGACGGCGACGAGCAGTACTTC.

The V gene is TRBV9, the J gene TRBJ1-3; perhaps TRBD1 as D (6 bases). CDR1 and CDR2 from the germline V gene are SGDLS and YYNGEE. This CDR3 has 15 amino acids. V lost 7 bases, J lost 0 bases, and 14 bases lay in between. In DNA, the CDR3 is TGTGCCAGCCCAGGACAGAAATACTCTGGAAACACCATATATTTT. It is translated as CASPGQKYSGNTIYF.

In its sample, this clone was seen a few times. The V call is TRBV4-1, the J call TRBJ1-2; 7 nucleotides agree with TRBD1. The germline CDR1 and CDR2 sequences are MGHRA and YSYEKL. Trimming at V came to 6 bases and at J to 0 bases, leaving 7 bases not matched to a gene. The CDR3 totals 15 residues. In DNA form, the CDR3 reads TGCGCCAGCAGGGCGACAGGGCAGACTAACTATGGCTACACCTTC. Translated, it gives CASRATGQTNYGYTF.

The genes are TRBV18 and TRBJ1-1; D gene ambiguous. V lost 8 bases and J lost 8, with 15 bases in between. This CDR3 spans 12 amino acids. Germline V gives CDR1 KGHSH, CDR2 LQKENI. This CDR3 reads CASHLEGLEAFF. The CDR3 DNA follows: TGTGCCAGCCACCTAGAGGGATTAGAAGCTTTCTTT.

The chain has TRBV7-2 and TRBJ2-2, with 7 positions matching TRBD2. The ends lost 11 bases at V and 6 bases at J; junction bases unmatched: 15. The length of the CDR3 is 15 residues. Germline V lookup: CDR1 SGHTA, CDR2 FQGNSA. CDR3 sequence (DNA): TGTGCCCGGAGAAGGGCGGGAGATGTCGCCGGGGAGCTGTTTTTT. Residues: CARRRAGDVAGELFF.

A single count supports this clone. The chain uses TRBV5-6 and TRBJ1-1; a possible D gene is TRBD1 (5 bases). V lost 4 bases and J 10 bases, leaving 14 bases between the germline ends. Germline V gene sequence: CDR1 SGHDT, CDR2 YYEEEE. This CDR3 region has 12 residues. CDR3 in DNA: TGTGCCAGCAGCCAAGGTCGGGGGGGAGCTTTCTTT. Amino acids: CASSQGRGGAFF. Looking up the rest from reference TRBV5-6 and TRBJ1-1 gives the full variable domain: DAGVTQSPTHLIKTRGQQVTLRCSPKSGHDTVSWYQQALGQGPQFIFQYYEEEERQRGNFPDRFSGHQFPNYSSELNVNALLLGDSALYLCASSQGRGGAFFGQGTRLTVV.

The chain carries TRBV11-2 and TRBJ2-5; 11 positions agree with TRBD2. The CDR3 is 16 amino acids. Trimming removed 4 bases from V and 7 bases from J; junction bases left unmatched: 11. CDR1 SGHAT and CDR2 FQNNGV come from the germline V gene. CDR3 DNA sequence: TGTGCCAGCAGCTCTAGTAGCGGGAGGGCCTACGGGACCCAGTACTTC. This encodes CASSSSSGRAYGTQYF.

V gene TRBV18 combines with J gene TRBJ2-3; tentative D call: TRBD2 (6 bases). Trimming removed 1 base from V and 0 bases from J, with 8 bases in between. Germline V gene data show CDR1 as KGHSH and CDR2 as LQKENI. The CDR3 extends over 15 amino acids. CDR3 in amino acids: CASSPRSGSTDTQYF. DNA for the CDR3: TGTGCCAGCTCACCACGGAGCGGGAGCACAGATACGCAGTATTTT.

CDR3: CASRNWGIAYEQFF. The CDR3 coding sequence is TGTGCCAGCAGAAATTGGGGCATAGCATATGAGCAGTTCTTC. The rearrangement uses TRBV2 and TRBJ2-1; weak D call: TRBD1 (5 bases). In germline, CDR1 is SNHLY, CDR2 FYNNEI. This CDR3 region has 14 residues. Between the trimmed V and J ends, which lost 6 bases and 8 bases, there was a span of 17 bases.

V usage is TRBV7-9 and J usage is TRBJ2-1; no firm D call. Trimming removed 1 base at V and 3 bases at J, with 7 bases between. The CDR3 spans 14 residues. Looked up from germline, CDR1 is SEHNR and CDR2 is FQNEAQ (reference sequence). The CDR3 loop reads CASSLVASYNEQFF. DNA for the CDR3: TGTGCCAGCAGCTTAGTTGCTAGCTACAATGAGCAGTTCTTC.

The chain employs TRBV9 and TRBJ2-3; TRBD1 might be the D (6 bases). Germline loops: CDR1 SGDLS, CDR2 YYNGEE. The CDR3 extends over 15 amino acids. V gave up 3 bases and J gave up 1 base, with 12 bases separating them. The DNA for the CDR3 is TGTGCCAGCAGCGCGGAAGCAGGGGGCACAGATACGCAGTATTTT. It is translated as CASSAEAGGTDTQYF.